Described below is a single TCR beta chain sequence and its context. Its specificity is unknown. This CDR3 region has 13 residues. Germline CDR1 and CDR2: MDHEN and SYDVKM. Trimming cost V 4 bases and J 7 bases, with 13 bases left between them. The entry originates in a study of regulatory T cells in long-lasting Graves disease. Libraries of TCR beta came from iRepertoire HTBI primers plus Arm-PCR of CDR3 regions. TCRdb independently ran MiXCR on the multiplex PCR reads; one entry per CDR3 protein. The table has hundreds of thousands of distinct CDR3 sequences, around 15% seen once; the top ten hold 30%. Study outcomes and limitations: Exclusively peripheral blood, rather than thyroid tissue, was studied.

Documented time point: newly diagnosed GD, antithyroid drugs for less than 3 months. Making the TCR library involved RNA that had been extracted from PBMCs. The data also belong to a second study, concerning T cells in Graves' hyperthyroidism and ophthalmopathy. As reported in that work: The primer set for the first-round RT-PCR of the TCR CDR3 was HTBI.

The sequencing used peripheral blood mononuclear cells (PBMCs), collected at new diagnosis, from a patient treated with antithyroid drugs. This chain connects TRBV28 to TRBJ2-5; weak D call: TRBD2 (7 bases). The sequence came from a man aged 35 to 55 with Graves disease. DNA for the CDR3: TGTGCCAGCAGTTCGGGGGGCTTGGTGACCCAGTACTTC. This translates into CASSSGGLVTQYF.